This T cell receptor (beta chain) is drawn from a study of blood T cell repertoires in COVID-19. The table came from immunoSEQ multiplex PCR; TCRdb's copy has only in-frame clones and leaves some out. The profile covers over 200,000 clones, with 75% to 95% appearing a single time and under 3% taken by the ten largest. Germline CDR1 reads GTSNPN; CDR2 reads SVGIG (reference sequence). Trimming pared 7 bases from V and 1 base from J, leaving 17 bases between. The CDR3 spans 14 residues. This TCR came from a person aged 18-35 years with COVID-19, enrolled during active disease. This chain links TRBV30 with TRBJ2-7, with a tentative D call TRBD2 (5 bases). Sample: peripheral blood. The CDR3 spells CASQPSRESYEQYF. As DNA, the CDR3 is TGTGCCTCCCAACCTTCTAGGGAGTCCTACGAGCAGTACTTC.